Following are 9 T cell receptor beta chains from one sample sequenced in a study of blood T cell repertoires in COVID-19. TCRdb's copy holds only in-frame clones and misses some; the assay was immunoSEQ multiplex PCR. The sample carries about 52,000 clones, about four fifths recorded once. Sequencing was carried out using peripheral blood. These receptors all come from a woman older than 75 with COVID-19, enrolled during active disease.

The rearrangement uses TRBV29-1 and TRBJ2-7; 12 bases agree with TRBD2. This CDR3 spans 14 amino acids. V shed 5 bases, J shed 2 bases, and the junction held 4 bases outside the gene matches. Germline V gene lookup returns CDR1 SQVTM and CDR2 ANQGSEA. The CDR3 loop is CSVRGLAGPYEQYF. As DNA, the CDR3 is TGCAGCGTTAGGGGACTAGCGGGCCCCTACGAGCAGTACTTC.

DNA for the CDR3: TGCGCCAGCAGCCTAAAGTCGCACCTCCGGGACAACGACGACTATGGCTACACCTTC. Translated: CASSLKSHLRDNDDYGYTF. This chain links TRBV4-1 with TRBJ1-2; tentative D call: TRBD1 (6 bases). V gave up 4 bases and J gave up 3 bases, with 27 bases separating them. The CDR3 spans 19 residues. CDR1 is MGHRA, CDR2 YSYEKL, per germline.

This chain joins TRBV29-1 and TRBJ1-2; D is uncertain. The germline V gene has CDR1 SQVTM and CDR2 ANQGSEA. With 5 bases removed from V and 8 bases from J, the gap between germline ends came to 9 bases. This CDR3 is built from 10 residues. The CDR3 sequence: CSVSVLGYTF. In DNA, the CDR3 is TGCAGCGTTTCGGTGTTAGGCTACACCTTC.

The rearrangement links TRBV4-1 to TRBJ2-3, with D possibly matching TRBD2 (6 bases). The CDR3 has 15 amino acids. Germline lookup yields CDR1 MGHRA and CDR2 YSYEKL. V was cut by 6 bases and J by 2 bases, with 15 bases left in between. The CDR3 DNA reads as TGCGCCAGCAGGCCTCCGGGACTCATCACAGATACGCAGTATTTT. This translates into CASRPPGLITDTQYF.

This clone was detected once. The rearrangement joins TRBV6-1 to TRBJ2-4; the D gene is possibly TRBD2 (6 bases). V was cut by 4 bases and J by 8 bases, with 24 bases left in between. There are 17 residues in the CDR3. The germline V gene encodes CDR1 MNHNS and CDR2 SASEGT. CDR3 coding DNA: TGTGCCAGCAGTGGTCTCTATACCTATGCCCCGGGGGACATTCAGTACTTC. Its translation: CASSGLYTYAPGDIQYF.

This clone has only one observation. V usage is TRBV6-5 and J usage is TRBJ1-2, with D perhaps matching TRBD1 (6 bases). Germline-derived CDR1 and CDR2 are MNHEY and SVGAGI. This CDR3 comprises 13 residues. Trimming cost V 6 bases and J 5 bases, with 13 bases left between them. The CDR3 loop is CASSLQGEYGYTF. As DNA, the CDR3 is TGTGCCAGCAGCCTACAGGGCGAGTATGGCTACACCTTC.

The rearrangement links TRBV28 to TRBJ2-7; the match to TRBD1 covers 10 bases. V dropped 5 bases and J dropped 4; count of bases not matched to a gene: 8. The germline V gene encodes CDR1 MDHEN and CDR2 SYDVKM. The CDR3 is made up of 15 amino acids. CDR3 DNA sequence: TGTGCCAGCAGTCAGACAGGGGGCAGAGGGTACGAGCAGTACTTC. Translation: CASSQTGGRGYEQYF.

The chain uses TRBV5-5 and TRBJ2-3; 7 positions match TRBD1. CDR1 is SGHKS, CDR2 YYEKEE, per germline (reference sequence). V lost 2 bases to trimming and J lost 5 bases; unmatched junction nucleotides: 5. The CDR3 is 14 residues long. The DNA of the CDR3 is TGTGCCAGCAGCTTAGAGGGGGCCAAAGATACGCAGTATTTT. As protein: CASSLEGAKDTQYF.

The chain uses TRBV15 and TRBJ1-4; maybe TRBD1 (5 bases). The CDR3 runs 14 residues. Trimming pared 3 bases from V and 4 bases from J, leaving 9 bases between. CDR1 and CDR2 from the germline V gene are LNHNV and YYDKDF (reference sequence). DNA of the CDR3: TGTGCCACCAGCAGGTCCAGGGATAATGAAAAACTGTTTTTT. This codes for CATSRSRDNEKLFF.